One T cell receptor beta chain is described in this entry. Its antigen is unknown. Per the germline V gene, CDR1 is SGHTA and CDR2 is FQGNSA. The CDR3 is 16 amino acids. The germline V and J ends were trimmed by 0 bases and 4 bases, with 16 bases remaining between them. Using a J-beta primer mix together with a sample-barcoded 5' primer, a second PCR was run for roughly 6 to 12 cycles. Every cDNA molecule bore a tag from a template-switch adaptor containing 12 random nucleotides. TCRdb itself ran the 5' RACE reads through MiXCR, one entry per CDR3 protein. Seen here are roughly 700,000 distinct CDR3 sequences, around 45% observed once, and the top ten hold 30% to 35%. This sample stems from a study of blood T cells in healthy people across ages. Study-wide findings and caveats: Any conclusive comparison of naive versus antigen-experienced cells was prevented by using unsorted PBMCs. Long-lived donors carried more naive CD4+ cells and greater diversity than aged donors.

Specimen: blood. The origin of this receptor is a woman aged 55-75 years in good health. V usage is TRBV7-2 and J usage is TRBJ2-7, with D possibly TRBD1 on 7 matching bases. As DNA, the CDR3 is TGTGCCAGCAGCTTAGCGGGGGGACAGTCGGGGTACGAGCAGTACTTC. This encodes CASSLAGGQSGYEQYF. Supplemented by reference TRBV7-2 and TRBJ2-7, the full variable domain reads GAGVSQSPSNKVTEKGKDVELRCDPISGHTALYWYRQSLGQGLEFLIYFQGNSAPDKSGLPSDRFSAERTGGSVSTLTIQRTQQEDSAVYLCASSLAGGQSGYEQYFGPGTRLTVT.